This record concerns one T cell receptor beta chain sequence. This clone has only a few counts. This receptor's antigen is unknown. Base qualities are not recorded, but no much larger clone differs from it by a single base. The junction carries 11 bases between V and J, which are trimmed by 9 bases and 9 bases respectively. The germline V gene (reference sequence) gives CDR1 as MNHEY and CDR2 as SMNVEV. Inclusive of the bounding cysteine and phenylalanine, the CDR3 is 10 residues long. Of the read, only the CDR3 DNA is kept; its 30 bases are in frame from base 1. These data come from a study of CD8 T cells in acute hepatitis C reinfection (dated by TCRdb to the early 2020s). In the study overall: This study examined the TCRbeta repertoire of CD8+ T cells that recognize the HCV NS3-1073 epitope, both during acute infection and after viral clearance. A few spontaneous resolvers contributed paired acute and follow-up samples. Paper-wide results and their limitations: Thirteen public clonotypes were identified irrespective of outcome, and one of the public clonotypes used V04-02/J02-02. Only the TCRbeta chain was sequenced in bulk, so alphabeta pairing of public clonotypes could not be determined. Diversity in the NS3-1073 specific repertoires was high, and no significant differences in diversity emerged among acute resolver, follow-up resolver and acute chronic samples. All groups preferentially used the TRBV04 and TRBV06 gene families, and overrepresentation in the naive pool did not explain this preferential usage. It was rare for CDR3 sequences to be shared with other epitopes, and exact matching may have been limited by differing sequencing approaches. Chronically infected subjects had no follow-up repertoires because NS3-1073 specific cells were too rare to sort.

Genomic DNA was extracted from FACS-sorted cells, and TCRbeta chain sequencing was performed through the commercial immunoSEQ service. As for the authors' bioinformatics: The repertoire data were analyzed using ImmunoSEQ Analyzer software v3.0 and R v3.5.1. Sequences containing stop codons or out-of-frame rearrangements were removed, so only productive rearrangements were analyzed. Simpson diversity, Shannon entropy, CDR3 length and nucleotide addition metrics were supplied by the sequencing provider. Clonotypes were grouped by frequency into dominant, sub-dominant, low or lowest abundance categories, and clonotypes below 0.1% were left out of most analyses. A CDR3 amino acid clonotype was called public when found in at least two subjects at a cumulative frequency of at least 0.5%. Entries here come from immuneACCESS through TCRdb and include only in-frame sequences with V and J called. Some clones fail to appear in such tables; in the studies checked, an unresolved V gene covers under half of the shortfall, and the cause of the remainder is unknown. The V and J calls and clone size are taken from that table; D and trimming were inferred from the DNA. The sample yields 35,000 to 40,000 clones; 85% to 90% were counted once. The ten most abundant clones make up more than 0.4% of the sample.

The time point label for this specimen denotes: naive CD8 control sorted from an acute-time-point sample. Enrolled in the Montreal Hepatitis C Cohort (HEPCO) in Canada, the donors were people who inject drugs, and these donors were followed every 3 months. Acute primary HCV infection was defined as a positive HCV RNA or antibody test that came after a negative test within the prior 24 weeks. CD3, CD8 and CD45RO antibodies were used for surface staining, and dead cells were excluded with an aqua fixable dye. The cohort also included several subjects who developed chronic infection, defined as HCV RNA positivity at 24 weeks. Frozen stocks of peripheral blood mononuclear cells were first thawed, after which negative isolation of CD8+ T cells was carried out using the MACS CD8+ T cell Isolation Kit. Cells were sorted on a BD FACSAria II cell sorter.

Specimen: naive CD8+ T cells from PBMCs. Read against the paper, the sample's cell subset or site label means: sorted total naive CD45RO-negative CD8+ T cells. The chain was built from TRBV27 and TRBJ1-1; the D gene is perhaps TRBD1, on 5 matching bases. This TCR derives from a man in his thirties or forties with chronic hepatitis C. In nucleotides, the sequence is TGTGCCAGACAGTCAGGGAAAGCTTTCTTT. It specifies CARQSGKAFF.